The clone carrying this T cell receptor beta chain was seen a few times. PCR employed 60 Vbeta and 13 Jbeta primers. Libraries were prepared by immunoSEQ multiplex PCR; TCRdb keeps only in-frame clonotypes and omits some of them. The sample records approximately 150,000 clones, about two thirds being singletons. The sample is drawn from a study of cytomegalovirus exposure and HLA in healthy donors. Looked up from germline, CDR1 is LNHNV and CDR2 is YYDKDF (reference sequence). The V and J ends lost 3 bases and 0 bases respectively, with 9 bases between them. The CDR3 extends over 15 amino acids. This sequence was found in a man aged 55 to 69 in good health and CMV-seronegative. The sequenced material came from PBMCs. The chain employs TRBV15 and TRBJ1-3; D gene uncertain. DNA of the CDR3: TGTGCCACCAGCAGCAGAGGCTCCTCTGGAAACACCATATATTTT. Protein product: CATSSRGSSGNTIYF.